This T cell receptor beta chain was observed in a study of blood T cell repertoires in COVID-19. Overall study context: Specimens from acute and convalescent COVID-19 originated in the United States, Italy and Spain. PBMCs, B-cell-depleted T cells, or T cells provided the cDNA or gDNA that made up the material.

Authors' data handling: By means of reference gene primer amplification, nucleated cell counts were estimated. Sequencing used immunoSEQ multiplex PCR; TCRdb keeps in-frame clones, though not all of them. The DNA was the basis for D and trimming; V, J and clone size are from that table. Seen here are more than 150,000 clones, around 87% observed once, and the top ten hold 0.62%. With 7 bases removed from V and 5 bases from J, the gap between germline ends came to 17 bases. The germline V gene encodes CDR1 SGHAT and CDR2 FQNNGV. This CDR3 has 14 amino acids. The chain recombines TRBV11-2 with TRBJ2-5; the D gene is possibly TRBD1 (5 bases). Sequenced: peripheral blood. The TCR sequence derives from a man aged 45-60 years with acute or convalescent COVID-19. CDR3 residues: CASTPGPYRETQYF. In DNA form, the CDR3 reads TGTGCCAGCACCCCTGGACCGTACAGGGAGACCCAGTACTTC.